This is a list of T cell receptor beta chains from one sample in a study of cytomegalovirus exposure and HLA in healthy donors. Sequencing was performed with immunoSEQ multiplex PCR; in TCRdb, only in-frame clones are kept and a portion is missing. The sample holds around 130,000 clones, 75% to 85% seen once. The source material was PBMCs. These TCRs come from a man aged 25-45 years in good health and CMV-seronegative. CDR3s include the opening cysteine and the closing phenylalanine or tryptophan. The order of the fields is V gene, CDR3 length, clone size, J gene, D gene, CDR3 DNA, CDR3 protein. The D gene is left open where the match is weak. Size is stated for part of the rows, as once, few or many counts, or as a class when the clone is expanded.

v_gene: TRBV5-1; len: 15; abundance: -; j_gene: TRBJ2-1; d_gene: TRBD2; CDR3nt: TGCGCCAGCAGCATACTAGCGGGAGAGGGGAATGAGCAGTTCTTC; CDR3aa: CASSILAGEGNEQFF
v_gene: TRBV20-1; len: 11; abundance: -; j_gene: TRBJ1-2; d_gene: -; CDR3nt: TGCAGTGCTAGCCCAGGCTATGGCTACACCTTC; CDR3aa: CSASPGYGYTF
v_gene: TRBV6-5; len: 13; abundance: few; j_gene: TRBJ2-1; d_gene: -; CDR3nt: TGTGCCAGCAGTTACTCTCCATACAATGAGCAGTTCTTC; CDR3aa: CASSYSPYNEQFF
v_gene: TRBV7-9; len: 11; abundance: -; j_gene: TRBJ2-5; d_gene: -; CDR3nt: TGTGCCAGCAGCCCACAAGAGACCCAGTACTTC; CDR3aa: CASSPQETQYF
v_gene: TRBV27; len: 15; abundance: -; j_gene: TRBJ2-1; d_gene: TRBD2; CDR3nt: TGTGCCAGCAGTCCGCAGCGGGACGATAATTCTGAGCAGTTCTTC; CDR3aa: CASSPQRDDNSEQFF
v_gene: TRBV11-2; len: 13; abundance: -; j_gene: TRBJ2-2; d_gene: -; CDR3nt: TGTGCCAGCAGCCTACAGGGAGACGGGGAGCTGTTTTTT; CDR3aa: CASSLQGDGELFF
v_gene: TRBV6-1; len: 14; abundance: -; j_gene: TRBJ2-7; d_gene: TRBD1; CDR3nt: TGTGCCAGCAGTGAAGGGACAGGATACTACGAGCAGTACTTC; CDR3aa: CASSEGTGYYEQYF
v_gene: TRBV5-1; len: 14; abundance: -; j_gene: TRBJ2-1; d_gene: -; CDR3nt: TGCGCCAGCAGCTCTATGAGCTCCTACAATGAGCAGTTCTTC; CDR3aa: CASSSMSSYNEQFF
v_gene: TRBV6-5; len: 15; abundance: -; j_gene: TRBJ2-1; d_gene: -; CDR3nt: TGTGCCAGCAGTTACTCCACTAGCTCCTACAATGAGCAGTTCTTC; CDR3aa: CASSYSTSSYNEQFF
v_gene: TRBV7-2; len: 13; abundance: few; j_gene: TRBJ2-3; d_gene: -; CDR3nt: TGTGCCAGCAGCCTTCAGGTCACAGATACGCAGTATTTT; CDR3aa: CASSLQVTDTQYF
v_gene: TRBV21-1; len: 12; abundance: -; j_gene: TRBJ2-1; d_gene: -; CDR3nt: TGTGCCAGCAGCTACCGCGCTCGGGAGCAGTTCTTC; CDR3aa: CASSYRAREQFF
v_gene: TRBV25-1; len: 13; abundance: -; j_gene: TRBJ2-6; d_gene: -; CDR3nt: TGTGCCAGCAGTGAGAGTGGGGCCAACGTCCTGACTTTC; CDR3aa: CASSESGANVLTF
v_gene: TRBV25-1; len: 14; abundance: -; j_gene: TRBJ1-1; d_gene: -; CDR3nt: TGTGCCAGCAGTGAGGGCTACGTTCACGCTGAAGCTTTCTTT; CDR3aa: CASSEGYVHAEAFF
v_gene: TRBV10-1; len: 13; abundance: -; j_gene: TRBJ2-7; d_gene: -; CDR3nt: TGCGCCAGCAGTGGAGTGGCTAGCGATGGGCAGTACTTC; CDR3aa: CASSGVASDGQYF
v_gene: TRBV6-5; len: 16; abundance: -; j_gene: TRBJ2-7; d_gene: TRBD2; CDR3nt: TGTGCCAGCAGTTACTCGACTAGCAACCTGATCTACGAGCAGTACTTC; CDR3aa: CASSYSTSNLIYEQYF
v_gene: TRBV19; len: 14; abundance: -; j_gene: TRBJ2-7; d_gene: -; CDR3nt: TGTGCCAGTAGTATGGGGCAGACGGGCGACGAGCAGTACTTC; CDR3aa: CASSMGQTGDEQYF
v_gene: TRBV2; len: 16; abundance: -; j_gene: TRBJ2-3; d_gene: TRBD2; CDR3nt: TGTGCCAGCAGTGAATGGGGGGGTCCTAGCACAGATACGCAGTATTTT; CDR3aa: CASSEWGGPSTDTQYF
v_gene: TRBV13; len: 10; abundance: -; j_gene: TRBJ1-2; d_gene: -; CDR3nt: TGTGCCAGCGGGAGGGATGGCTACACCTTC; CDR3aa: CASGRDGYTF
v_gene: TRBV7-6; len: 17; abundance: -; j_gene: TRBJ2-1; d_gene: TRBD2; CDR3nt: TGTGCCAGCAGCCCAGGGACTAGCGGGAGGAATTACAATGAGCAGTTCTTC; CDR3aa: CASSPGTSGRNYNEQFF
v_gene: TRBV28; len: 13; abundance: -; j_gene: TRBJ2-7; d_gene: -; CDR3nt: TGTGCCAGCAGTTTAGGGACTGCCTACGAGCAGTACTTC; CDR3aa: CASSLGTAYEQYF
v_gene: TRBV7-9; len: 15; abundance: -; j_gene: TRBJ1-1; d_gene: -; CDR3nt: TGTGCCAGCAGCTCCGTGGCAGGGGCAGGCACTGAAGCTTTCTTT; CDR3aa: CASSSVAGAGTEAFF
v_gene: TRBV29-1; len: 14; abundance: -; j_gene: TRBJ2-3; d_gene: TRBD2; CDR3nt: TGCAGCGTCGTAGCGGGAGGGGCTCCAGATACGCAGTATTTT; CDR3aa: CSVVAGGAPDTQYF
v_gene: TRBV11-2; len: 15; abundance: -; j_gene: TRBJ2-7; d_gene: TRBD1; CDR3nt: TGTGCCAGCAGCCGTGGGACAGGGGGCTGGTACGAGCAGTACTTC; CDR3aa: CASSRGTGGWYEQYF
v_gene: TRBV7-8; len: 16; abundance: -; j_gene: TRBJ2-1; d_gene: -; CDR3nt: TGTGCCAGCAGCTTAGTCCCGGGAGCCGACTACAATGAGCAGTTCTTC; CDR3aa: CASSLVPGADYNEQFF
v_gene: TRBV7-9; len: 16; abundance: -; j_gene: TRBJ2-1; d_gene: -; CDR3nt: TGTGCCAGCAGGATTGGACTAAAAGGCTCCTACAATGAGCAGTTCTTC; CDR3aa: CASRIGLKGSYNEQFF
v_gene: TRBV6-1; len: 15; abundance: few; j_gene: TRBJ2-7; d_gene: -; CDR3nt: TGTGCCAGCATACAGGGAATAGAAAGCTCCTACGAGCAGTACTTC; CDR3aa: CASIQGIESSYEQYF
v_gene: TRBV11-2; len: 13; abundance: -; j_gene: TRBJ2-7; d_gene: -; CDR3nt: TGTGCCAGCAGCGGGCAGCTTTCCTACGAGCAGTACTTC; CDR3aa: CASSGQLSYEQYF
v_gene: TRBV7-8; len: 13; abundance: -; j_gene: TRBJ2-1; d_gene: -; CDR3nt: TGTGCCAGCAATCTTGGGTTGGGCCTTGAGCAGTTCTTC; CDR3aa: CASNLGLGLEQFF
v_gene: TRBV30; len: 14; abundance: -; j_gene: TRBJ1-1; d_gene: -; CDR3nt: TGTGCCTGGTACCCAGGGGACGGGTACACTGAAGCTTTCTTT; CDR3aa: CAWYPGDGYTEAFF
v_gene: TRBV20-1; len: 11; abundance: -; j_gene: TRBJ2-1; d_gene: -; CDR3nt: TGCAGTGCTAGCATAGTCTATGAGCAGTTCTTC; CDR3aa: CSASIVYEQFF
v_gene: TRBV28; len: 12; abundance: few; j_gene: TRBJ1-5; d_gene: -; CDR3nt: TGTGCCAGCAGACGACAGGATCAGCCCCAGCATTTT; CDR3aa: CASRRQDQPQHF
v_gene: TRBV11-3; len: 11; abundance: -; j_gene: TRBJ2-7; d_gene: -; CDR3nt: TGTGCCAGCAGCAGCACCTACGAGCAGTACTTC; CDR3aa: CASSSTYEQYF
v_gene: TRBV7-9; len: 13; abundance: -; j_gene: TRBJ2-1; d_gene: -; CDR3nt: TGTGCCAGCAGCGAAACTACTTACAATGAGCAGTTCTTC; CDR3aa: CASSETTYNEQFF
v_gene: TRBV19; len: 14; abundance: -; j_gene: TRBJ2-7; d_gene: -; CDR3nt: TGTGCCAGTAGCGACTCCCCCGCAGCCTACGAGCAGTACTTC; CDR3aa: CASSDSPAAYEQYF
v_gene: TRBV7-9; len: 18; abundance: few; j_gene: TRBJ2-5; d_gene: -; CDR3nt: TGTGCCAGCAGCCCGCAACTTTTGACGGGAGAGGAGTGGGAGACCCAGTACTTC; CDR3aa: CASSPQLLTGEEWETQYF
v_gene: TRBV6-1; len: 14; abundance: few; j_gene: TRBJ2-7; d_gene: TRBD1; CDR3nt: TGTGCCAGCAGTGTAGGGACAGGGCCCTACGAGCAGTACTTC; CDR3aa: CASSVGTGPYEQYF
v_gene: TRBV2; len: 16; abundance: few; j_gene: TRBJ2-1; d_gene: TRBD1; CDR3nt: TGTGCCAGCAGACCGACAGGGGGCGTTTTGTGGAATGAGCAGTTCTTC; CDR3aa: CASRPTGGVLWNEQFF
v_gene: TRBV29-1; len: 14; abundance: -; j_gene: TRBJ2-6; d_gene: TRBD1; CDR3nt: TGCAGCGTGACAGGGATGGCTGGGGCCAACGTCCTGACTTTC; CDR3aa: CSVTGMAGANVLTF
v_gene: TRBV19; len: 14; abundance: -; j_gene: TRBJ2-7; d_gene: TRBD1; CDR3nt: TGTGCCAGTAAATCGGACAGGGGGCAGGGCGAGCAGTACTTC; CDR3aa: CASKSDRGQGEQYF
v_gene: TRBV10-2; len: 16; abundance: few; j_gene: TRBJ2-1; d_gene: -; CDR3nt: TGCGCCAGCAGTGGGGCCAGCGGGCCCCAGACCGATGAGCAGTTCTTC; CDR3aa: CASSGASGPQTDEQFF
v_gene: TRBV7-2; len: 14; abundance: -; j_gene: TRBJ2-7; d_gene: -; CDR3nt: TGTGCCAGCAGCCCCGACGGGGTCACCTACGAGCAGTACTTC; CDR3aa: CASSPDGVTYEQYF
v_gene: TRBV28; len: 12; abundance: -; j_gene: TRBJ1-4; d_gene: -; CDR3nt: TGTGCCAGCAGCTGGGGGAGGGATAAACTGTTTTTT; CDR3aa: CASSWGRDKLFF
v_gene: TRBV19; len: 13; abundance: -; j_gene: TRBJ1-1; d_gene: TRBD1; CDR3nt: TGTGCCAGTTCGGACAGGGTTAACACTGAAGCTTTCTTT; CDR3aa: CASSDRVNTEAFF
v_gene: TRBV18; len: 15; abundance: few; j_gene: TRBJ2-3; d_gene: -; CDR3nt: TGTGCCAGCTCCCGGGGTCGGCTGGGCACAGATACGCAGTATTTT; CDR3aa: CASSRGRLGTDTQYF
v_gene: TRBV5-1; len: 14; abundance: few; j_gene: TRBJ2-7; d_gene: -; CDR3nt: TGCGCCAGCAGCTTGGATCGGTATAACTACGAGCAGTACTTC; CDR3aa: CASSLDRYNYEQYF
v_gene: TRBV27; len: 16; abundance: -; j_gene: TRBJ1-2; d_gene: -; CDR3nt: TGTGCCAGCAGTTTATCTCGACTGGCCTCTAACTATGGCTACACCTTC; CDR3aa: CASSLSRLASNYGYTF
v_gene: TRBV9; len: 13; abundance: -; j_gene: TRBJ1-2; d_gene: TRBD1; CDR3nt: TGTGCCAGCAGCGGCCGGGACAGCTATGGCTACCCCTTC; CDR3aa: CASSGRDSYGYPF
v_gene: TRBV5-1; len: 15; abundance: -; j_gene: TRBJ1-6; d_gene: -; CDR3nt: TGCGCCAGCAGCTCTGAACAGCCCACCAATTCACCCCTCCACTTT; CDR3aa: CASSSEQPTNSPLHF
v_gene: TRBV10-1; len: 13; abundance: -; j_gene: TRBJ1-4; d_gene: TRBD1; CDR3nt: TGCGCCAGCAGTGGACAGGGTGAGGAAAAACTGTTTTTT; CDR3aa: CASSGQGEEKLFF